The subject of this entry is one T cell receptor (beta chain). This clone was seen only once. Its antigen specificity is not known. There are no base qualities to consult, and no much larger clone falls within one base. Patients with a history of autoimmune disease or receiving systemic immunosuppression were excluded from the trial. Peripheral blood for TCR sequencing was collected from all dose cohorts at baseline, on cycle 4 day 1, and on cycle 7 day 1. Samples were obtained from an open-label, multicenter, first-in-human phase I dose-escalation trial of ivuxolimab. The trial enrolled adults with locally advanced or metastatic head and neck squamous cell, hepatocellular, melanoma or renal cell carcinoma. CD4+ and CD8+ T cells were sorted separately from peripheral blood before TCR sequencing. The data belong to a study of OX40 agonist ivuxolimab in advanced cancers. Regarding the complete study: Ivuxolimab, which targeted the costimulatory receptor OX40 (CD134), was an agonistic, fully human IgG2 monoclonal antibody. Peripheral TCRbeta sequencing aimed to test whether ivuxolimab altered TCR sequence diversity and caused clonal T-cell expansion. Of the roughly 50 dose-escalation patients, hepatocellular carcinoma was present in about 19, melanoma in approximately 15, renal cell carcinoma in 9 and head and neck cancer in 9. Intravenous ivuxolimab was administered to patients every 2 weeks at six dose levels: 0.01, 0.1, 0.3, 1.5, 3 and 10 mg/kg. Patients were allowed to have had prior anti-PD-1, anti-PD-L1 or anti-CTLA-4 therapy, and approximately 41% of the dose-escalation patients had previously received checkpoint inhibitors. The paper covers the monotherapy dose-escalation part of the phase I ivuxolimab trial, which included N of about 50 patients. In the dose-escalation cohort, more than 75% of patients were male, and the mean age was around 60 years, with a range of roughly 20 to 80. Three dose-escalation patients achieved partial responses, one with hepatocellular carcinoma and two with cutaneous melanoma. Broad study findings and their caveats: In the 0.1-3.0 mg/kg groups, partial responders were among the patients with the lowest normalized peripheral clonal expansion, particularly in CD8+ T cells. Low levels of normalized T-cell clonal expansion were also shown by some nonresponding patients. At doses of 0.1 to 3.0 mg/kg, clonal expansion of both CD4+ and CD8+ blood T cells was observed from baseline to week 6. On average, CD8+ T cells showed more expanded clones than CD4+ T cells after ivuxolimab. Which antigens the clonally expanded peripheral T cells were specific for was not determined.

Inclusive of the bounding cysteine and phenylalanine, the CDR3 is 14 residues long. Kept here is only the CDR3 DNA, which spans 42 bases and is read in frame from base 1. V is pared back by 3 bases and J by 7 bases, with 12 bases lying between the germline termini. The germline V gene (reference sequence) sets CDR1 to LNHDA and CDR2 to SQIVND. To sequence the TCRbeta CDR3 region, genomic DNA was isolated from the sorted cells. TCRbeta CDR3 regions were sequenced using the immunoSEQ Assay. Drawn from immuneACCESS, this table holds only the in-frame rearrangements with V and J called that TCRdb kept. Clones are partly lost; checked studies trace under half to an unresolved V gene and leave the rest unexplained. The sample includes fewer than 80,000 clones, with around 91% observed a single time. The ten largest clones capture about 6% of the sample.

The sequence links TRBV19 to TRBJ1-4, with TRBD1 perhaps the D gene, on 6 matching bases. The source was CD4+ or CD8+ T cells sorted from blood, collected in a trial of the OX40 agonist ivuxolimab. The clonotype was recovered from an adult with an advanced solid tumor such as melanoma, head and neck, liver or kidney cancer. DNA sequence: TGTGCCAGTAGTATGGGCAGGGGCGCTGAAAAACTGTTTTTT. It translates to CASSMGRGAEKLFF.